This record looks at one T cell receptor (beta chain) sequence and its context. Antigen unknown. The sample comes from a study of cytomegalovirus exposure and HLA in healthy donors. Study conclusions and caveats: Through in vitro validation, three CMV-associated chains were shown to be specific for CMV antigens. TCR beta sequences reportedly predicted most subjects' HLA-A and HLA-B alleles accurately. An Asian-associated ancestry cluster reportedly showed fewer N-insertions than the approximately 650-donor mean in a later analysis. The listing of 150 to 200 TCR beta chains classed them as cytomegalovirus-associated.

PCR amplification relied on 60 Vbeta primers (plus 13 Jbeta primers). The table came from immunoSEQ multiplex PCR; TCRdb's copy has only in-frame clones and leaves some out. The data contain under 130,000 clones, about 83% of them seen just once; the ten biggest clones take up approximately 6.1%. Germline values: CDR1 LNHNV, CDR2 YYDKDF (reference sequence). V lost 2 bases to trimming and J lost 9 bases, with 19 bases between them. This CDR3 is 15 amino acids long. This TCR was sampled from a man younger than 35 in good health and CMV-seronegative. This chain joins TRBV15 and TRBJ1-2, with D hard to call. Specimen: PBMCs. CDR3 bases: TGTGCCACCAGCAGACGTGAGACGGTCCGGGAAAGCTACACCTTC. It codes for CATSRRETVRESYTF.